Shown below are 17 T cell receptor beta chains from a single sample sequenced in a study of T cell responses to AZD1222 COVID-19 vaccine. TCRdb's table, derived via immunoSEQ multiplex PCR, lists solely in-frame clones and lacks some. The table has approximately 150,000 clones, roughly 90% seen once. Material: peripheral blood, obtained on day 0 of AZD1222 vaccination. These receptors were obtained from an adult in good health.

The genes are TRBV2 and TRBJ2-3, with D perhaps TRBD2 (5 bases). V was shortened by 3 bases and J by 2 bases, with 12 bases between the two germline ends. The V gene's germline CDR1 is SNHLY and CDR2 FYNNEI. The CDR3 has 15 amino acids. The DNA for the CDR3 is TGTGCCAGCAGTGAGTGGGCGGGTAACACAGATACGCAGTATTTT. Its protein product is CASSEWAGNTDTQYF. The full variable domain, rest sourced from reference TRBV2 and TRBJ2-3, is EPEVTQTPSHQVTQMGQEVILRCVPISNHLYFYWYRQILGQKVEFLVSFYNNEISEKSEIFDDQFSVERPDGSNFTLKIRSTKLEDSAMYFCASSEWAGNTDTQYFGPGTRLTVL.

The chain couples TRBV6-6 to TRBJ2-7; 9 bases line up with TRBD2. CDR1 and CDR2 (germline): MNHNY, SVGAGI (reference sequence). Trimming at V came to 0 bases and at J to 9 bases, leaving 12 bases not matched to a gene. The CDR3 covers 16 residues. The CDR3 loop is CASSYSMTSGAGGQYF. CDR3 bases: TGTGCCAGCAGTTACTCAATGACTAGCGGAGCGGGGGGGCAGTACTTC.

This chain connects TRBV7-2 to TRBJ1-2, with a tentative D call TRBD1 (5 bases). Looked up from germline, CDR1 is SGHTA and CDR2 is FQGNSA. This CDR3 is 14 amino acids long. V shed 1 base and J shed 3 bases, with 9 bases lying between them. Here the CDR3 reads CASSLDAGYYGYTF. CDR3 DNA sequence: TGTGCCAGCAGCTTAGATGCAGGGTACTATGGCTACACCTTC.

The chain employs TRBV6-2 or TRBV6-3 and TRBJ2-7; the D call may be TRBD1 or TRBD2 (5 bases each). The CDR3 sequence is 17 residues long. Germline CDR1 reads MNHEY; CDR2 reads SVGEGT. The V end was cut by 2 bases, the J end by 4 bases, with 21 bases between. Here the CDR3 reads CASSYVLWRGDGYEQYF. CDR3 DNA: TGTGCCAGCAGTTACGTTCTCTGGCGAGGGGACGGATACGAGCAGTACTTC.

The J gene is TRBJ2-5, the V gene TRBV3-1 (or the pseudogene TRBV3-2), with 14 bases fitting TRBD2. This CDR3 is 15 amino acids long. The ends lost 5 bases at V and 5 bases at J; junction bases unmatched: 4. Germline V gene sequence: CDR1 LGHDT, CDR2 YNNKEL (reference sequence). DNA of the CDR3: TGTGCCAGCAGCGCCCGACTAGCGGGGGGGGAGACCCAGTACTTC. Translated, it gives CASSARLAGGETQYF.

This chain uses TRBV18 with TRBJ1-1; D may be TRBD1 (5 bases). The ends were cut back, 3 bases at V and 0 bases at J, with 11 bases in the middle. Germline CDR1 KGHSH, CDR2 LQKENI. This CDR3 comprises 15 residues. CDR3 amino acids: CASSPPGAMNTEAFF. CDR3 nucleotide sequence: TGTGCCAGCTCACCCCCCGGGGCCATGAACACTGAAGCTTTCTTT.

The chain joins TRBV18 to TRBJ1-5, with a weak D call TRBD1 (6 bases). The V gene's germline CDR1 is KGHSH and CDR2 LQKENI. The CDR3 is made up of 16 amino acids. Trimming pared 5 bases from V and 0 bases from J, leaving 14 bases between. CDR3 DNA: TGTGCCAGCTCATCCGACAGGCCTTATAGCAATCAGCCCCAGCATTTT. This gives the protein CASSSDRPYSNQPQHF.

The chain links TRBV7-9 to TRBJ2-7; TRBD1 aligns across 8 bases. Germline loops: CDR1 SEHNR, CDR2 FQNEAQ (reference sequence). CDR3 length equals 15 residues. V shed 6 bases, J shed 5 bases, and the junction held 12 bases outside the gene matches. Here the CDR3 DNA reads TGTGCCAGCAGGCCTGCCCTGGACAGGGAAAACGAGCAGTACTTC. Its protein product is CASRPALDRENEQYF.

The chain is built from TRBV21-1 and TRBJ2-7; TRBD1 was called by the table and not checked on the DNA. TRBV21-1 is shown as a pseudogene. The CDR3 length is 15 residues. This chain's CDR3 is CASSNGDRARYEQYF. The CDR3 DNA sequence: TGTGCCAGCAGCAACGGAGACAGGGCCCGCTACGAGCAGTACTTC.

This chain connects TRBV25-1 to TRBJ1-2; D gene ambiguous. Trimming removed 8 bases from V and 2 bases from J, with 12 bases in between. In germline, CDR1 is MGHDK, CDR2 SYGVNS. CDR3 length equals 13 residues. The CDR3 loop is CASWHSSNYGYTF. Here the CDR3 DNA reads TGTGCCAGCTGGCACAGTTCCAACTATGGCTACACCTTC.

The V and J genes are TRBV5-4 and TRBJ1-4; D gene unclear. CDR3 size: 13 residues. V gave up 0 bases and J gave up 4 bases, with 4 bases separating them. Germline loops: CDR1 SGHNT, CDR2 YYREEE (reference sequence). The CDR3 sequence is CASSLGFNEKLFF. CDR3 sequence (DNA): TGTGCCAGCAGCTTGGGTTTTAATGAAAAACTGTTTTTT.

V and J are TRBV6-5 and TRBJ2-1, with D unresolved. In germline, CDR1 is MNHEY, CDR2 SVGAGI. This CDR3 region has 15 residues. V was pared by 0 bases and J by 4 bases, with 10 bases between. The CDR3 spells CASSYSRELYNEQFF. The CDR3, as DNA: TGTGCCAGCAGTTACTCGCGCGAGTTATACAATGAGCAGTTCTTC.

This clone was seen a handful of times. V usage is TRBV30 and J usage is TRBJ1-5; a possible D gene is TRBD1 (5 bases). The CDR3 sequence is 12 residues long. Germline V lookup: CDR1 GTSNPN, CDR2 SVGIG (reference sequence). V shed 0 bases and J shed 6 bases, with 6 bases lying between them. The CDR3, as DNA: TGTGCCTGGAGTGTTGGGGGTCAGCCCCAGCATTTT. Protein sequence: CAWSVGGQPQHF. Full variable domain (rest looked up from reference TRBV30 and TRBJ1-5): SQTIHQWPATLVQPVGSPLSLECTVEGTSNPNLYWYRQAAGRGLQLLFYSVGIGQISSEVPQNLSASRPQDRQFILSSKKLLLSDSGFYLCAWSVGGQPQHFGDGTRLSIL.

CDR3 residues: CASSYSNEKLFF. Here the CDR3 DNA reads TGTGCCAGCAGTTACTCGAATGAAAAACTGTTTTTT. This rearrangement joins TRBV6-5 to TRBJ1-4; the D is unclear. The CDR3 length is 12 residues. V gave up 0 bases and J gave up 5 bases, with 1 base separating them. CDR1 and CDR2 from the germline V gene are MNHEY and SVGAGI.

This chain uses TRBV2 with TRBJ1-2; D may be TRBD1 (6 bases). V dropped 7 bases and J dropped 8 bases, with 11 bases sitting between them. Germline V gene sequence: CDR1 SNHLY, CDR2 FYNNEI. The CDR3 consists of 11 residues. The CDR3 here is CASKGGRGYTF. The DNA for the CDR3 is TGTGCCAGCAAGGGGGGCCGCGGCTACACCTTC.

This clone was counted only a few times. The rearrangement links TRBV24-1 to TRBJ1-1; perhaps TRBD1 as D (6 bases). V shed 6 bases and J shed 5 bases, with 21 bases lying between them. Germline V gives CDR1 KGHDR, CDR2 SFDVKD. The CDR3 consists of 16 residues. The CDR3 DNA reads as TGTGCCACCAGTCTCACTAGGGGGACGGGGGAAACTGAAGCTTTCTTT. It translates to CATSLTRGTGETEAFF.

This sequence joins TRBV27 and TRBJ2-1; a weak D match, TRBD2 (6 bases). In germline, CDR1 is MNHEY, CDR2 SMNVEV (reference sequence). V was clipped by 3 bases and J by 11 bases, with 11 bases between them. The CDR3 length is 12 residues. CDR3 bases: TGTGCCAGCAGTTTTTTAGCGGATCAGCAGTTCTTC. It is translated as CASSFLADQQFF.